The text below deals with one TCR beta chain. There is no known antigen for this receptor. No base quality values were provided; no much bigger clone lies one nucleotide off. The CDR3 regions of human TCRbeta chains were analyzed by immunosequencing. The paper's processing steps were these. Repertoire TCRs were matched against a reference library of SARS-CoV-2-specific TCRs generated with the MIRA antigen-specificity platform. Breadth meant the fraction of unique TCRs that were SARS-CoV-2-associated, whereas depth meant the fraction of total T cells that were SARS-CoV-2-associated. Each spike-specific TCR was assigned to its reactive spike region and to a CD4 or CD8 class using the MIRA data. Log10-transformed breadth and depth values were compared by one-way ANOVA with Sidak's multiple comparisons tests. The clones in this table, taken by TCRdb from immuneACCESS, are in-frame only. Not every clone is retained; where verified, under half of the shortfall comes from an unresolved V gene, and the cause of the rest is unknown. V and J calls and clone size are as listed in that table; D and trimming were resolved from the DNA. In this sample the table shows about 180,000 clones, 70% to 90% of which occur a single time. Roughly 8% of the sample lies in the top ten.

The data were obtained in a study of T cell responses to AZD1222 COVID-19 vaccine (dated by TCRdb to the early 2020s). As for the study more broadly: AZD1222 recipients with second doses at about 4 weeks or about 12 weeks were pooled, because spike-specific TCR depth and breadth did not differ between schedules. Trial participants were enrolled by age into 18-55, 56-69 and 70-plus year subgroups, with 148, 28 and 57 TCR-sequenced participants respectively. TCR sequencing was performed for roughly 240 trial participants, of whom 200 to 210 were given two doses of AZD1222 and some 26 were given two doses of MenACWY control vaccine. The paper as a whole reports these results and caveats: CD4 TCRs associated with the vaccine covered the entire spike protein, and the dominant responses were in regions 160-218 and 743-854. In the small 56-69-year group, the increase in depth fell short of significance, most likely because of low power. A significant rise in spike-specific TCR breadth and depth was observed after two AZD1222 doses relative to day 0 and relative to MenACWY recipients. Reportedly, close to half of the unique spike-specific TCRs recognized epitopes lying outside the regions that are mutated in the B.1.351 and B.1.1.7 variants. Conclusions about previously exposed vaccinees are limited, since just five or six AZD1222 recipients were seropositive for SARS-CoV-2 at baseline. Because no samples from the day 14 peak response were available, repertoires could be characterized only after the peak T cell response. Participants were mostly white British, with more females than males. The authors suggested clonal diversity may have been underestimated.

Spanning cysteine to phenylalanine, the CDR3 consists of 15 amino acids. The read is trimmed to its CDR3 DNA, 45 bases read in frame from base 1. CDR1 SGHVS and CDR2 FQNEAQ are derived from the germline V gene. V drops 5 bases and J drops 7 bases, leaving 18 bases in between. Explained via the paper, the time point label denotes: baseline before first vaccination. Samples from vaccinated people were obtained from the UK trials COV001 and COV002, which included a single-blind randomized controlled phase 2/3 trial of AZD1222 (ChAdOx1 nCoV-19) in healthy adults. For TCRbeta chain sequencing, PBMC samples from trial participants were taken at day 0 and at day 28 after the second dose.

Sequencing used peripheral blood, obtained on day 0 of AZD1222 vaccination. The TCR comes from an adult in good health. The rearranged segments are TRBV7-8 and TRBJ2-1; possibly the D gene is TRBD2, per 7 matching bases. The DNA sequence is given as TGTGCCAGCAGCCCGGTTGGCGGGGGCCGGAATGAGCAGTTCTTC. It encodes CASSPVGGGRNEQFF.